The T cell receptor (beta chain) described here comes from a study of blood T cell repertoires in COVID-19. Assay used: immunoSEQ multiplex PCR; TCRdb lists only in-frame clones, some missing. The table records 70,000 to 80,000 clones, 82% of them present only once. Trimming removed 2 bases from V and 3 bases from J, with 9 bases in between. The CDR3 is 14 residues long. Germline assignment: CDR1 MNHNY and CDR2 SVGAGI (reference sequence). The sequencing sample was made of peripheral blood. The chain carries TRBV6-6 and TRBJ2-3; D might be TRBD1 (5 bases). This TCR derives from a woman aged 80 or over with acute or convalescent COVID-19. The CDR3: CASSYRGLTDTQYF. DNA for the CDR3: TGTGCCAGCAGTTACAGGGGTCTTACAGATACGCAGTATTTT.